These T cell receptor beta chains were read from a single sample in a study of blood T cell repertoires in COVID-19. Data came from immunoSEQ multiplex PCR; TCRdb stores just in-frame clones and leaves some out. This sample yields some 200,000 clones, of which around 83% are seen a single time; around 6.5% belongs to the top ten. The sequencing input was peripheral blood. The source is a woman aged 35 to 49 with acute or convalescent COVID-19. The CDR3 runs from the conserved cysteine through the conserved F or W. The D gene is left open where the match is weak. Clone size appears in some rows only: once, few, many, or a class for an expanded clone.

TRBD1	TRBV6-5	.	TRBJ2-7	CASSYAAGQGSYEQYF	TGTGCCAGCAGTTACGCGGCGGGACAGGGTTCCTACGAGCAGTACTTC
.	TRBV9	.	TRBJ2-3	CASSVSGGSSDTQYF	TGTGCCAGCAGCGTTTCGGGGGGCTCTTCCGATACGCAGTATTTT
TRBD2	TRBV5-5	once	TRBJ2-1	CASSASGRGLAGGNEQFF	TGTGCCAGCAGCGCTAGCGGAAGAGGACTAGCGGGAGGGAATGAGCAGTTCTTC
.	TRBV29-1	.	TRBJ1-2	CSVASTDGYTF	TGCAGCGTAGCCTCGACAGACGGCTACACCTTC
TRBD1	TRBV2	.	TRBJ2-5	CASRGDRARMETQYF	TGTGCCAGCAGAGGGGACAGGGCCCGCATGGAGACCCAGTACTTC
.	TRBV4-1	.	TRBJ1-1	CASSQDGGRAFF	TGCGCCAGCAGCCAAGACGGTGGTAGAGCTTTCTTT
TRBD1	TRBV27	few	TRBJ1-2	CASRPNRDSETYGYTF	TGTGCCAGCAGGCCAAACCGGGACAGTGAAACCTATGGCTACACCTTC
.	TRBV6-5	.	TRBJ1-2	CASSHRRGSDYGYTF	TGTGCCAGCAGCCACAGACGGGGGTCTGACTATGGCTACACCTTC
TRBD1	TRBV3-1/TRBV3-2	.	TRBJ1-6	CASSTGTGVNSPLHF	TGTGCCAGCAGCACCGGGACAGGGGTTAATTCACCCCTCCACTTT
TRBD1	TRBV2	few	TRBJ1-2	CASRRDSPNYGYTF	TGTGCCAGCAGAAGGGACAGCCCGAACTATGGCTACACCTTC
.	TRBV6-5	.	TRBJ2-7	CASSYSSGNPYEQYF	TGTGCCAGCAGTTACTCCTCAGGGAATCCCTACGAGCAGTACTTC
.	TRBV10-3	.	TRBJ1-1	CAISESFWEGSKAFF	TGTGCCATCAGTGAGTCGTTCTGGGAGGGGAGCAAAGCTTTCTTT
.	TRBV11-2	.	TRBJ1-2	CASSEALSKNYGYTF	TGTGCCAGCAGCGAGGCCCTCAGCAAAAACTATGGCTACACCTTC
TRBD1	TRBV3-1/TRBV3-2	.	TRBJ2-7	CASGRQGSVYEQYF	TGTGCCAGCGGCAGACAGGGGTCCGTCTACGAGCAGTACTTC